These T cell receptor beta chains were read from a single sample in a study of radiotherapy plus CTLA-4 blockade in lung cancer. The data were produced by immunoSEQ multiplex PCR, yet TCRdb's version contains in-frame clones alone and is incomplete. Of about 83,000 clones in the sample, 78% were seen once. The material was peripheral blood, obtained from a patient treated with radiotherapy plus ipilimumab. The receptors here all came from a human donor with non-small cell lung cancer who had a partial response to radiotherapy plus ipilimumab. Some clones in this sample may be carry-over from other donors' samples. The CDR3 runs from the conserved cysteine through the conserved F or W. The order of the fields is J gene, clone size, V gene, D gene, CDR3 DNA, CDR3 protein. A D gene is named only where the DNA matches it firmly. The size entry is marked missing in some rows and otherwise reads once, few, many or a size class.

TRBJ2-7	.	TRBV6-5	.	TGTGCCAGCTTAGCCCCCGGCACCTACGAGCAGTACTTC	CASLAPGTYEQYF
TRBJ2-7	.	TRBV9	.	TGTGCCAGCAGCGTAGTGACTACGCGAACGGTGCAGTACTTC	CASSVVTTRTVQYF
TRBJ2-1	.	TRBV7-2	TRBD2	TGTGCCAGCAGCTTAGGACTAGCGGGGGGGTGGAATGAGCAGTTCTTC	CASSLGLAGGWNEQFF
TRBJ1-1	few	TRBV6-1	.	TGTGCCAGCAGCCGGACACAGAACACTGAAGCTTTCTTT	CASSRTQNTEAFF
TRBJ2-3	.	TRBV5-4	.	TGTGCCAGCAGCCGAGCCTCGACAGATACAGATACGCAGTATTTT	CASSRASTDTDTQYF
TRBJ1-3	medium-sized	TRBV10-3	.	TGTGCCATCAGGAGGGATGTATCTGGAAACACCATATATTTT	CAIRRDVSGNTIYF
TRBJ2-5	.	TRBV5-1	TRBD1	TGCGCCAGCAGCTTGGGGGACAGCCGGGAGACCCAGTACTTC	CASSLGDSRETQYF
TRBJ2-4	.	TRBV4-3	.	TGCGCCAGCAGCCAAGTTAACAGGTTAGCCAAAAACATTCAGTACTTC	CASSQVNRLAKNIQYF
TRBJ2-5	.	TRBV5-1	.	TGCGCCAGCAACCGGGGGGCAGTAGGAGAGACCCAGTACTTC	CASNRGAVGETQYF
TRBJ1-5	.	TRBV1	.	TGCACCAGCAGCCCCCCGCGGGGGTTCACCAAATACTGCAATCAGCCCCAGCATTTT	CTSSPPRGFTKYCNQPQHF
TRBJ1-5	.	TRBV5-5	.	TGTGCCAGCAGCTTGTTAGGGGGTTTACAGCCCCAGCATTTT	CASSLLGGLQPQHF
TRBJ2-7	.	TRBV5-1	.	TGCGCCAGCAGCCGGGGGACCGACACCTACGAGCAGTACTTC	CASSRGTDTYEQYF
TRBJ2-1	.	TRBV7-7	.	TGTGCCAGCAGCCGCGACTTTGACAATGAGCAGTTCTTC	CASSRDFDNEQFF
TRBJ2-7	.	TRBV28	TRBD2	TGTGCCAGCAGCCGACCGGGGGGAACGTACGAGCAGTACTTC	CASSRPGGTYEQYF
TRBJ2-1	.	TRBV10-1	.	TGCGCCAGCAGTGAAAATCAGGGTTTGAATGAGCAGTTCTTC	CASSENQGLNEQFF
TRBJ2-2	.	TRBV7-3	.	TGTGCCAGCAGTTCTCCGGGGGCCGGGGAGCTGTTTTTT	CASSSPGAGELFF
TRBJ2-3	.	TRBV9	.	TGTGCCAGCAGCGTAGCTCTAGATACGCAGTATTTT	CASSVALDTQYF
TRBJ1-1	.	TRBV5-1	.	TGCGCCAGCAGCTTGGCCGGTAGGGGCGGGAACACTGAAGCTTTCTTT	CASSLAGRGGNTEAFF
TRBJ2-3	.	TRBV19	.	TGTGCCAGTAGTATAGGGACTTACACAGATACGCAGTATTTT	CASSIGTYTDTQYF
TRBJ2-7	.	TRBV18	TRBD1	TGTGCCAGCTCGCGCGACAGGGCCAGCTCCTACGAGCAGTACTTC	CASSRDRASSYEQYF
TRBJ2-1	.	TRBV2	TRBD2	TGTGCCAGCAGTGAAGCGCCTGGACTAGAGGGGTTCTTC	CASSEAPGLEGFF
TRBJ2-2	.	TRBV19	TRBD2	TGTGCCAGTATCCTCGACGCTACGGGGGGAACCGGGGAGCTGTTTTTT	CASILDATGGTGELFF
TRBJ2-1	.	TRBV7-3	.	TGTGCCAGCAGCCAGGGACTTCTGGGCAATGAGCAGTTCTTC	CASSQGLLGNEQFF
TRBJ1-5	.	TRBV10-2	.	TGCGCCAGCAGGGATACAGGGACTCAGCCCCAGCATTTT	CASRDTGTQPQHF
TRBJ2-2	.	TRBV7-9	.	TGTGCCAGCAGCGACAGTCTTTACAGGGAGAGAAACACCGGGGAGCTGTTTTTT	CASSDSLYRERNTGELFF
TRBJ1-1	.	TRBV5-5	.	TGTGCCAGCAGCTCGACCCCCCAGGGCCCCACTGAAGCTTTCTTT	CASSSTPQGPTEAFF
TRBJ2-3	.	TRBV2	TRBD1	TGTGCCAGCAGTCAGAAAGGACAGGGTACGGATACGCAGTATTTT	CASSQKGQGTDTQYF
TRBJ2-1	.	TRBV28	TRBD2	TGTGCCAGCAGTTCAGGAGGGAGGGCTGAGCAGTTCTTC	CASSSGGRAEQFF
TRBJ1-1	.	TRBV18	.	TGTGCCAGCTCACCGGCCAACACTGAAGCTTTCTTT	CASSPANTEAFF
TRBJ2-3	.	TRBV5-1	TRBD2	TGCGCCAGCAGCAAGTCCGGGACTAGGACAGATACGCAGTATTTT	CASSKSGTRTDTQYF
TRBJ2-1	.	TRBV19	.	TGTGCCAGTAGTATATGGGGCGGAACCTCCTACAATGAGCAGTTCTTC	CASSIWGGTSYNEQFF
TRBJ1-5	.	TRBV6-5	.	TGTGCCAGTTCCGCGGGACTGGGCAATCAGCCCCAGCATTTT	CASSAGLGNQPQHF
TRBJ2-1	.	TRBV11-3	TRBD2	TGTGCCAGCAGCTTTAGCGGGGGAATCTACAATGAGCAGTTCTTC	CASSFSGGIYNEQFF
TRBJ2-3	.	TRBV29-1	TRBD1	TGCAGCGTTGAACGTAATGGACAGGGAACAGATACGCAGTATTTT	CSVERNGQGTDTQYF
TRBJ2-5	.	TRBV2	.	TGTGCCAGCAGTGAGGAGAGTGTAGAGACCCAGTACTTC	CASSEESVETQYF
TRBJ1-2	.	TRBV5-1	.	TGCGCCAGCAGCGGGACGACCGGGACTATCTCAGGCTACACCTTC	CASSGTTGTISGYTF
TRBJ2-7	.	TRBV6-8	TRBD2	TGTGCCAGCAGTTACTCGAAGAGCGGGGGATACTCCTACGAGCAGTACTTC	CASSYSKSGGYSYEQYF
TRBJ2-4	.	TRBV5-1	TRBD1	TGCGCCAGCAAAGGGACAGGGTCCAAAAACATTCAGTACTTC	CASKGTGSKNIQYF
TRBJ1-2	.	TRBV6-1	.	TGTGCCAGCAGTGAAGTCCTTTATGGCTACACCTTC	CASSEVLYGYTF
TRBJ2-3	.	TRBV5-1	TRBD2	TGCGCCAGCAGCCCAGGGACTAGCGCAGATACGCAGTATTTT	CASSPGTSADTQYF
TRBJ1-1	.	TRBV7-9	.	TGTGCCAGCAGCTTAGTGCTTGGGGGCATGAACACTGAAGCTTTCTTT	CASSLVLGGMNTEAFF
TRBJ1-2	.	TRBV7-3	.	TGTGCCAGCAGCTCTGGGGGCGGTGACTATGGCTACACCTTC	CASSSGGGDYGYTF
TRBJ2-1	.	TRBV5-1	TRBD1	TGCGCCAGCAGCTTGTGGGACAGGGGTGACAATGAGCAGTTCTTC	CASSLWDRGDNEQFF
TRBJ2-5	.	TRBV30	.	TGTGCCTGGAGTGTACTCCGGGGGGCCGGAGAGACCCAGTACTTC	CAWSVLRGAGETQYF
TRBJ2-5	.	TRBV7-7	TRBD2	TGTGCCAGCAGCTTAGCCGGGGGGGGAGAGACCCAGTACTTC	CASSLAGGGETQYF
TRBJ2-2	.	TRBV7-2	.	TGTGCCAGCAGCTCGCGCGGGACAGAGAACACCGGGGAGCTGTTTTTT	CASSSRGTENTGELFF
TRBJ2-7	.	TRBV11-2	.	TGTGCCAGCAGCTCTAACAGGGTAGGGTACGAGCAGTACTTC	CASSSNRVGYEQYF
TRBJ1-2	once	TRBV7-3	.	TGTGCCAGCAGCTTCCAGGGTAAAGGGGGCTACACCTTC	CASSFQGKGGYTF
TRBJ1-5	.	TRBV4-3	TRBD1	TGCGCCAGCAGCCAAGATCTAGGGGGCGATCATCAGCCCCAGCATTTT	CASSQDLGGDHQPQHF
TRBJ2-1	.	TRBV4-1	TRBD1	TGCGCCAGCAGCCCCCGGGGACAGGGGTACTACAATGAGCAGTTCTTC	CASSPRGQGYYNEQFF